The 25 T cell receptor beta chains below all came from one sample that was sequenced in a study of blood T cell repertoires in COVID-19. Profiled with immunoSEQ multiplex PCR; TCRdb holds only in-frame clones, not every one. The data show roughly 200,000 clones, around 82% seen once. The specimen was peripheral blood. These TCRs come from a man aged 45-60 years with active or convalescent COVID-19.

This clone appeared many times. The rearrangement joins TRBV7-6 to TRBJ1-1; 7 bases agree with TRBD1. Germline values: CDR1 SGHVS, CDR2 FNYEAQ. Germline trimming cut 2 bases from V and 4 bases from J; bases unmatched to any gene: 1. This CDR3 spans 13 amino acids. In DNA, the CDR3 is TGTGCCAGCAGCTTACAGGGGGGCACTGAAGCTTTCTTT. It encodes CASSLQGGTEAFF.

V usage is TRBV6-1 and J usage is TRBJ2-3; 7 positions agree with TRBD2. Germline-derived CDR1 and CDR2 are MNHNS and SASEGT. The CDR3 runs 16 residues. J gave up 1 base and V 3 bases, and 7 bases lay outside the gene matches. The CDR3 here is CASSEDTGGGTDTQYF. CDR3 in DNA: TGTGCCAGCAGTGAGGACACGGGAGGCGGCACAGATACGCAGTATTTT.

This chain connects TRBV6-2 or TRBV6-3 to TRBJ1-6, with D unresolved. Trimming left V 4 bases short and J 8 bases short, with 15 bases between. Germline V gives CDR1 MNHEY, CDR2 SVGEGT. This CDR3 contains 15 residues. CDR3 in amino acids: CASSSTWFVDSPLHF. CDR3 DNA: TGTGCCAGCAGTTCTACTTGGTTTGTTGATTCACCCCTCCACTTT.

This chain joins TRBV27 and TRBJ2-5; D is possibly TRBD2 (6 bases). The germline V gene encodes CDR1 MNHEY and CDR2 SMNVEV (reference sequence). The CDR3 consists of 15 residues. Trimming stripped 0 bases from V and 2 bases from J, with 10 bases between. The CDR3 protein is CASSLSLAVQETQYF. The CDR3 DNA reads as TGTGCCAGCAGTTTATCCTTAGCGGTACAAGAGACCCAGTACTTC.

Here the CDR3 DNA reads TGTGCCAGCAGGGGCGAGAGCCTCTATGGCTACACCTTC. This codes for CASRGESLYGYTF. V and J are TRBV5-4 and TRBJ1-2; D ambiguous. This CDR3 spans 13 amino acids. Germline lookup yields CDR1 SGHNT and CDR2 YYREEE (reference sequence). V lost 5 bases to trimming and J lost 4 bases, with 12 bases between them.

The chain joins TRBV30 to TRBJ1-2; D is perhaps TRBD1 (5 bases). V lost 3 bases, J lost 0 bases, and 14 bases lay in between. The V gene's germline CDR1 is GTSNPN and CDR2 SVGIG (reference sequence). The CDR3 runs 15 residues. The CDR3 region has the DNA TGTGCCTGGAGCGGGGGGACGGCTCCTAACTATGGCTACACCTTC. This translates into CAWSGGTAPNYGYTF.

This rearrangement joins TRBV6-5 to TRBJ1-1, with 7 positions matching TRBD1. Germline-derived CDR1 and CDR2 are MNHEY and SVGAGI. V shed 6 bases and J 4 bases; nucleotides not matched to a gene: 5. The CDR3 consists of 13 residues. CDR3 region: CASRPDRATEAFF. Here the CDR3 DNA reads TGTGCCAGCAGACCCGACAGGGCCACTGAAGCTTTCTTT.

The chain uses TRBV27 and TRBJ2-1; 9 bases map to TRBD2. Germline CDR1 is MNHEY and CDR2 is SMNVEV (reference sequence). V was clipped by 1 base and J by 4 bases; unmatched bases: 5. The CDR3 is 16 amino acids. This CDR3 is CASSLLGLANYNEQFF. CDR3 nucleotides: TGTGCCAGCAGTTTATTGGGACTAGCAAATTACAATGAGCAGTTCTTC.

A single count supports this clone. The chain couples TRBV7-9 to TRBJ2-7, with a possible D match to TRBD1 (6 bases). This CDR3 spans 15 amino acids. Germline V lookup: CDR1 SEHNR, CDR2 FQNEAQ (reference sequence). V lost 3 bases and J lost 5, with 17 bases in between. The CDR3 protein is CASSFMGTLRDEQYF. The CDR3 DNA sequence: TGTGCCAGCAGCTTTATGGGGACACTCAGGGACGAGCAGTACTTC.

The chain carries TRBV5-8 and TRBJ1-2, with D possibly being TRBD1 (5 bases). The CDR3 totals 16 residues. The germline gives CDR1 SGHTS, CDR2 YDEGEE. The V gene lost 1 base and the J gene lost 5 bases, with 18 bases spanning the gap. The CDR3 reads CASSLRSAGRSYGYTF. In nucleotides, the CDR3 is TGTGCCAGCAGCTTGAGGTCCGCAGGGAGGTCGTATGGCTACACCTTC.

This clone came up a few times. The chain uses TRBV7-2 and TRBJ1-2; D might be TRBD1 (6 bases). Trimming shortened V by 3 bases and J by 8 bases, and 19 bases separated the two germline ends. The CDR3 has 15 amino acids. Per germline, CDR1 SGHTA and CDR2 FQGNSA. The CDR3 bases are TGTGCCAGCAGCTTGTCCGGGACACCACTCGGGGGCTACACCTTC. It specifies CASSLSGTPLGGYTF.

Worth noting for this clone: Additional DNA sequences in this sample encode the identical CDR3. The V and J genes are TRBV5-4 and TRBJ2-5; 9 bases are a match to TRBD2. CDR1 and CDR2 (germline): SGHNT, YYREEE (reference sequence). The trim removed 4 bases at V and 4 bases at J, leaving 14 bases unmatched. The CDR3 has 17 amino acids. The CDR3 region has the DNA TGTGCCAGCAGCCCGGGAGGGCGGGGGGGCGGAAGAGAGACCCAGTACTTC. It yields the protein CASSPGGRGGGRETQYF.

The V gene is TRBV6-1, the J gene TRBJ1-2; no reliable D call. The V end was cut by 7 bases, the J end by 3 bases, with 15 bases between. Germline CDR1 reads MNHNS; CDR2 reads SASEGT. This CDR3 spans 14 amino acids. The CDR3 loop reads CASTNQEVYYGYTF. The CDR3 coding sequence is TGTGCCAGCACCAATCAAGAGGTCTACTATGGCTACACCTTC.

The chain carries TRBV7-8 and TRBJ2-7; TRBD1 is a possible D gene (5 bases). This CDR3 comprises 12 residues. Germline CDR1 SGHVS, CDR2 FQNEAQ. Between the trimmed V and J ends, which lost 5 bases and 3 bases, there was a span of 8 bases. The chain's CDR3 is CASSQTGYEQYF. The DNA for the CDR3 is TGTGCCAGCAGCCAAACAGGCTACGAGCAGTACTTC.

The J gene is TRBJ1-5, the V gene TRBV6-2 or TRBV6-3, with D unclear. V lost 4 bases and J 0 bases, leaving 7 bases between the germline ends. Germline CDR1 and CDR2: MNHEY and SVGEGT. CDR3 length: 14 residues. CDR3 amino acids: CASSSGNSNQPQHF. In DNA, the CDR3 is TGTGCCAGCAGTTCCGGTAATAGCAATCAGCCCCAGCATTTT.

The chain couples TRBV5-1 to TRBJ2-1, with 10 positions matching TRBD2. The V segment lost 4 bases and the J segment 0 bases; nucleotides outside the gene matches: 10. The CDR3 extends over 18 amino acids. The germline CDR1 and CDR2 sequences are SGHRS and YFSETQ. As DNA, the CDR3 is TGCGCCAGCAGCATGCCCCGGTTAGCGGGGGGCTCCTACAATGAGCAGTTCTTC. Translation: CASSMPRLAGGSYNEQFF.

The chain recombines TRBV12-3 or TRBV12-4 with TRBJ1-3; no reliable D call. V was clipped by 2 bases and J by 4 bases, with 6 bases between them. This CDR3 is 13 amino acids long. CDR3 amino acids: CASSLIAGNTIYF. CDR3 bases: TGTGCCAGCAGTTTAATAGCGGGAAACACCATATATTTT.

This chain uses TRBV5-5 with TRBJ2-7; possibly TRBD1 for D (5 bases). V dropped 4 bases and J dropped 2 bases, with 13 bases sitting between them. This CDR3 has 14 residues. The V gene's germline CDR1 is SGHKS and CDR2 YYEKEE (reference sequence). For the CDR3, the DNA is TGTGCCAGCAGCCCCGTGACAGAGACCTACGAGCAGTACTTC. Translating gives CASSPVTETYEQYF.

V usage is TRBV27 and J usage is TRBJ2-2; 7 nucleotides agree with TRBD1. The V gene's germline CDR1 is MNHEY and CDR2 SMNVEV (reference sequence). The CDR3 runs to 15 residues. After removal of 0 bases from V and 4 bases from J, the junction contained 2 bases not matched to a gene. CDR3 nucleotide sequence: TGTGCCAGCAGTTTATCAGGGGGCGCCACCGGGGAGCTGTTTTTT. Translating gives CASSLSGGATGELFF.

V is TRBV29-1 and J is TRBJ2-2; 9 bases are a match to TRBD1. Germline CDR1 and CDR2: SQVTM and ANQGSEA. V gave up 7 bases and J gave up 4 bases; unmatched junction bases: 13. The length of the CDR3 is 16 residues. CDR3 sequence: CSARTYRGPGTGELFF. The CDR3 region has the DNA TGCAGCGCCCGAACCTACAGGGGGCCGGGCACCGGGGAGCTGTTTTTT.

The chain joins TRBV7-9 to TRBJ1-1; D gene uncertain. CDR1 SEHNR and CDR2 FQNEAQ come from the germline V gene (reference sequence). This CDR3 is built from 15 residues. Trimming took 7 bases from V and 5 from J, leaving 20 bases between them. CDR3: CASTGSEGGGTEAFF. For the CDR3, the DNA is TGTGCCAGCACCGGGAGCGAAGGTGGAGGAACTGAAGCTTTCTTT.

A few counts support this clone. The chain employs TRBV19 and TRBJ1-5, with D possibly matching TRBD1 (5 bases). The ends were cut back, 2 bases at V and 0 bases at J, with 23 bases in the middle. Germline V gives CDR1 LNHDA, CDR2 SQIVND (reference sequence). This CDR3 spans 20 amino acids. The CDR3 region is CASSILARVDLFYSNQPQHF. CDR3 in DNA: TGTGCCAGTAGTATACTCGCCAGGGTCGATCTTTTCTATAGCAATCAGCCCCAGCATTTT.

V gene TRBV4-2 combines with J gene TRBJ1-3; no clear D. This CDR3 region has 13 residues. Looked up from germline, CDR1 is LGHNA and CDR2 is YNFKEQ. With 2 bases removed from V and 8 bases from J, the gap between germline ends came to 10 bases. The CDR3 nucleotides are TGTGCCAGCAGCCAAAAATCTCCTGACACCATATATTTT. This translates into CASSQKSPDTIYF.

A few counts support this clone. V and J are TRBV6-5 and TRBJ2-1, with 9 bases aligning to TRBD1. Germline values: CDR1 MNHEY, CDR2 SVGAGI. The CDR3 has 14 residues. Losses at the gene ends were 7 bases for V and 3 bases for J; bases not matched to a gene: 4. The CDR3 region has the DNA TGTGCCAGCACCGACAGGGGGAGCTACAATGAGCAGTTCTTC. This gives the protein CASTDRGSYNEQFF.

V is TRBV27 and J is TRBJ1-2, with D possibly being TRBD1 (6 bases). Germline V CDR1 and CDR2: MNHEY, SMNVEV (reference sequence). V was clipped by 6 bases and J by 2 bases, with 13 bases between them. The CDR3 covers 14 residues. This chain's CDR3 is CASRSTGPNYGYTF. Written as DNA, the CDR3 is TGTGCCAGCAGGTCCACAGGGCCCAACTATGGCTACACCTTC.